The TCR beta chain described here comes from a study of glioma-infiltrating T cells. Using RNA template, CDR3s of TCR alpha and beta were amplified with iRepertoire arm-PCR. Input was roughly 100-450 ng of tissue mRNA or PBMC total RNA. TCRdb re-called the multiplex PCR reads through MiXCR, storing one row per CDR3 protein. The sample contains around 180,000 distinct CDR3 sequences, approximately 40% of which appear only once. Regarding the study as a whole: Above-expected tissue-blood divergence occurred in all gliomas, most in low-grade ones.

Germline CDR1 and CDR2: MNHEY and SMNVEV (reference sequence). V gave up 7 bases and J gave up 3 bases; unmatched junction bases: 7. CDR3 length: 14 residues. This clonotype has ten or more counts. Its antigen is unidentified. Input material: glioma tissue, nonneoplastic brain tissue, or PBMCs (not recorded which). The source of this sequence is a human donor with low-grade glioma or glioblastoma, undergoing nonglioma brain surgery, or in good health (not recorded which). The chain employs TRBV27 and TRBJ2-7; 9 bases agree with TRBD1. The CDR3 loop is CASTLTGGDYEQYF. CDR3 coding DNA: TGTGCCAGCACTTTGACAGGGGGGGACTACGAGCAGTACTTC.